The subject of this entry is one TCR beta chain. As yet, its antigen is unknown. The CDR3 has 13 amino acids. Germline CDR1 reads SGHNT; CDR2 reads YYREEE (reference sequence). With 2 bases removed from V and 0 bases from J, the gap between germline ends came to 3 bases. The assay was immunoSEQ multiplex PCR, and TCRdb's table has in-frame clones only and misses some. The repertoire holds 90,000 to 100,000 clones, with about 70% as singletons. These data belong to a study of radiotherapy plus CTLA-4 blockade in lung cancer. General study results and limits: Subsequent to radiotherapy plus ipilimumab, tumor-derived TCR clones underwent expansion in blood.

The source was peripheral blood, collected from a patient treated with radiotherapy plus ipilimumab. The chain carries TRBV5-4 and TRBJ2-4; D is uncertain. This sequence was found in a human donor with non-small cell lung cancer who had a partial response to radiotherapy plus ipilimumab. Some clones in this sample may be carry-over from other donors' samples. The DNA for the CDR3 is TGTGCCAGCAGCTTACTAGCCAAAAACATTCAGTACTTC. Translated: CASSLLAKNIQYF.